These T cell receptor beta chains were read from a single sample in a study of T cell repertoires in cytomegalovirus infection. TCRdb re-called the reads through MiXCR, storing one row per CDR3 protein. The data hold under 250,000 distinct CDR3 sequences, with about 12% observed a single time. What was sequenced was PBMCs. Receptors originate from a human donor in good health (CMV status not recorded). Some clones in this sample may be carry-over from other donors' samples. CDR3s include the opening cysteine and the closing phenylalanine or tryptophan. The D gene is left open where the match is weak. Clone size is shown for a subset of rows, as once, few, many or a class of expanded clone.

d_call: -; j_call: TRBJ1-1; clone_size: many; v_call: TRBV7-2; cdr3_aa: CASTPLGVDTEAFF; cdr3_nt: TGTGCCAGCACCCCCCTCGGGGTTGACACTGAAGCTTTCTTT
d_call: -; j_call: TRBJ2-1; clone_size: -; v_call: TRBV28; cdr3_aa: CASSFGTNNEQFF; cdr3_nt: TGTGCCAGCAGTTTCGGGACAAACAATGAGCAGTTCTTC
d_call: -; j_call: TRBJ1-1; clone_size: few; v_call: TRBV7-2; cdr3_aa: CASSTNRDAEAFF; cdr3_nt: TGTGCCAGCAGCACCAACAGGGACGCTGAAGCTTTCTTT
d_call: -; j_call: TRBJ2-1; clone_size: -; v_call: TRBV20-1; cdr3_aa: CSATTGTSAYNEQFF; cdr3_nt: TGCAGTGCAACCACCGGGACTTCCGCCTACAATGAGCAGTTCTTC
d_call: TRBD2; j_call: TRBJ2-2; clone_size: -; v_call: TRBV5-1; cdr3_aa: CASSPGGRVTGELFF; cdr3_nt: TGCGCCAGCAGCCCCGGCGGGAGGGTCACCGGGGAGCTGTTTTTT
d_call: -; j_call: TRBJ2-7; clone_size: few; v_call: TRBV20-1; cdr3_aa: CSAGGSSYEQYF; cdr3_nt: TGCAGTGCTGGGGGGAGCTCCTACGAGCAGTACTTC
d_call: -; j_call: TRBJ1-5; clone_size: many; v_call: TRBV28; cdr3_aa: CASIPRRQNQPQHF; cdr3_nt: TGTGCCAGCATCCCTCGGCGGCAGAATCAGCCCCAGCATTTT
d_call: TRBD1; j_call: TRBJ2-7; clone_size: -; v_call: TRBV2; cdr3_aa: CASSSDRGQDEQYF; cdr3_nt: TGTGCCAGCAGTTCTGACAGGGGGCAGGACGAGCAGTACTTC
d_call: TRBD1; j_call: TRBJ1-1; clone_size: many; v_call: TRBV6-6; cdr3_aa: CASSTIQGAEAFF; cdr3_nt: TGTGCCAGCAGTACTATACAGGGGGCTGAAGCTTTCTTT
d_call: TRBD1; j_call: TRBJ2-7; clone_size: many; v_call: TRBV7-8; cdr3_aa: CASSLQTGGTEQYF; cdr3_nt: TGTGCCAGCAGCCTCCAGACAGGGGGGACCGAGCAGTACTTC
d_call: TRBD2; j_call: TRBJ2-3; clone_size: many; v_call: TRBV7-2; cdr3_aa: CASSSGTSSSTDTQYF; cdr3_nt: TGTGCCAGCAGTTCCGGGACTAGCAGTAGCACAGATACGCAGTATTTT
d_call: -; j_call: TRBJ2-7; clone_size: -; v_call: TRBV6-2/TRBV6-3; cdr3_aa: CASVRDSALYEQYF; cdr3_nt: TGTGCCAGCGTCCGGGACTCCGCGCTCTACGAGCAGTACTTC
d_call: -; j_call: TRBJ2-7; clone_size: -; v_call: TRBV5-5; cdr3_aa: CASSFGRRSSYEQYF; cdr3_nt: TGTGCCAGCAGCTTCGGACGGAGGAGCTCCTACGAGCAGTACTTC
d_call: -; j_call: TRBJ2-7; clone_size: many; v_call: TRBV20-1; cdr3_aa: CSAPYGQGSYEQYF; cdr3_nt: TGCAGTGCCCCTTACGGGCAGGGATCCTACGAGCAGTACTTC
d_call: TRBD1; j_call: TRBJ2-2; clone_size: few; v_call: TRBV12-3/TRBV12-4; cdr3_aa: CASSFDRANTGELFF; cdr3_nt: TGTGCCAGCAGCTTCGACAGGGCGAACACCGGGGAGCTGTTTTTT
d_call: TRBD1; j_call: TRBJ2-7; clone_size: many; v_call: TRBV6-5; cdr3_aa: CASSLQGAGEQYF; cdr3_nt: TGTGCCAGCAGTTTGCAGGGGGCGGGAGAGCAGTACTTC
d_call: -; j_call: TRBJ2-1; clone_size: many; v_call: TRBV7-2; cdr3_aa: CASSAEHWGRTSYNEQFF; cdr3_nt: TGTGCCAGCAGCGCCGAGCATTGGGGGCGGACCTCCTACAATGAGCAGTTCTTC
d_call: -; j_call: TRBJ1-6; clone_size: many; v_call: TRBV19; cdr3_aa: CASSIENSPLHF; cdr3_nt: TGTGCCAGTAGTATCGAAAATTCACCCCTCCACTTT
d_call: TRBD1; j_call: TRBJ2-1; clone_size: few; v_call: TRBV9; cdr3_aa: CASSVQGASYNEQFF; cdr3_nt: TGTGCCAGCAGCGTACAGGGGGCCTCCTACAATGAGCAGTTCTTC
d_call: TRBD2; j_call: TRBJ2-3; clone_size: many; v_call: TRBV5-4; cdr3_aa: CASSLSSGMRDTQYF; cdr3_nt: TGTGCCAGCAGCTTGAGTAGCGGGATGAGAGATACGCAGTATTTT
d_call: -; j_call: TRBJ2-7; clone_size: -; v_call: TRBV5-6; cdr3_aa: CASSKTVAYEQYF; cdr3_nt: TGTGCCAGCAGCAAGACAGTTGCCTACGAGCAGTACTTC
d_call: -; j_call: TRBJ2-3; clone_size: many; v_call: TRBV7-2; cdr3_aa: CASSFLPLGSGADTQYF; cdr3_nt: TGTGCCAGCAGCTTTCTCCCCCTAGGGAGTGGCGCAGATACGCAGTATTTT
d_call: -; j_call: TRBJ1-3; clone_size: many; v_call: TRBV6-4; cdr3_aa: CASSAQIGNTIYF; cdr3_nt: TGTGCCAGCAGTGCCCAGATTGGAAACACCATATATTTT
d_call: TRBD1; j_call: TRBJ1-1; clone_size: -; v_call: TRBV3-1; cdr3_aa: CASSAPRDRGRTEAFF; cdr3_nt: TGTGCCAGCAGCGCACCAAGGGACAGGGGGAGGACTGAAGCTTTCTTT
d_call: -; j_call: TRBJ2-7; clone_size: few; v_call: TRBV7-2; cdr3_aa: CASSYTFRNEQYF; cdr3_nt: TGTGCCAGCAGCTACACGTTTCGGAACGAGCAGTACTTC
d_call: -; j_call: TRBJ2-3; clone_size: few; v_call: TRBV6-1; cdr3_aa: CASSEARTQRADTQYF; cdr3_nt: TGTGCCAGCAGTGAAGCCCGGACCCAACGTGCAGATACGCAGTATTTT
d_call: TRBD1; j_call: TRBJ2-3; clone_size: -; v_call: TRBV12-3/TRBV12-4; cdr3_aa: CASSLALFGQGTDTQYF; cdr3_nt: TGTGCCAGCAGTTTAGCGCTCTTCGGACAGGGCACAGATACGCAGTATTTT
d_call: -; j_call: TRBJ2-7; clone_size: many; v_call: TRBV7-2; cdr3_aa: CASSVKSARGDEQYF; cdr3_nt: TGTGCCAGCAGCGTCAAAAGCGCGAGAGGGGACGAGCAGTACTTC
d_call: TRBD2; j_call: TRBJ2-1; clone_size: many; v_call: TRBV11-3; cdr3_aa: CASSPGLAGARNEQFF; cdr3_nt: TGTGCCAGCAGCCCGGGACTAGCGGGTGCAAGAAATGAGCAGTTCTTC
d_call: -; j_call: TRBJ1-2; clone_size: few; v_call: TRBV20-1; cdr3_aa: CSALTALTAGRNYGYTF; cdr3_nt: TGCAGTGCTTTAACTGCCCTCACGGCAGGGCGGAACTATGGCTACACCTTC
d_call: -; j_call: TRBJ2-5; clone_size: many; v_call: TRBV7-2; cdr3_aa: CASSYRDSQETQYF; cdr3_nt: TGTGCCAGCAGCTACCGGGACTCGCAAGAGACCCAGTACTTC
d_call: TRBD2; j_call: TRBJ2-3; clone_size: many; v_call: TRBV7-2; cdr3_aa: CASSPASGSGADTQYF; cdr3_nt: TGTGCCAGCAGCCCCGCTAGCGGGAGCGGCGCAGATACGCAGTATTTT
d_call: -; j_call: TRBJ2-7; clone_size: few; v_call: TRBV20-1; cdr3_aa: CSAEGGEGYEQYF; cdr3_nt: TGCAGTGCCGAGGGGGGGGAAGGCTACGAGCAGTACTTC
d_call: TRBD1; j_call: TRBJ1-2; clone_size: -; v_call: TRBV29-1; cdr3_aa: CSVEGQGYGYTF; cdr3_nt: TGCAGCGTTGAGGGACAGGGATATGGCTACACCTTC
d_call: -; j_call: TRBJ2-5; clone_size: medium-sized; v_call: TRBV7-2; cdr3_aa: CASSLDPHPGETQYF; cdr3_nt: TGTGCCAGCAGCTTAGATCCCCACCCCGGTGAGACCCAGTACTTC
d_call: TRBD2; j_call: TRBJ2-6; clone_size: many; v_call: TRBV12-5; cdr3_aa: CASGRGGAGANVLTF; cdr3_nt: TGTGCTAGTGGACGGGGGGGGGCTGGGGCCAACGTCCTGACTTTC
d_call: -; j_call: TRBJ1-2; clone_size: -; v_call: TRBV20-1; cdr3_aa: CSARSPPFVYTF; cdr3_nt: TGCAGTGCTAGATCCCCTCCTTTTGTCTACACCTTC
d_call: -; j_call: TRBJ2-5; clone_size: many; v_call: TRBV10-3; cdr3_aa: CAIQGNQETQYF; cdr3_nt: TGTGCCATACAGGGTAATCAAGAGACCCAGTACTTC
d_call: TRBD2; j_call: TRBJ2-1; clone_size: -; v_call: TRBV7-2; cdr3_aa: CASSLARDGGGKWGEQFF; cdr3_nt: TGTGCCAGCAGCTTAGCGCGGGATGGCGGGGGGAAATGGGGTGAGCAGTTCTTC
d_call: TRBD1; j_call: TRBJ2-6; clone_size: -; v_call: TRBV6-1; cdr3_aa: CANTSPRTGLSGANVLTF; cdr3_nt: TGTGCCAACACTTCTCCGAGGACAGGGCTCTCTGGGGCCAACGTCCTGACTTTC
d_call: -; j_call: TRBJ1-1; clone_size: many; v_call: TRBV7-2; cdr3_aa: CASSPPTGVGTEAFF; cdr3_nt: TGTGCCAGCAGCCCTCCGACAGGAGTAGGTACTGAAGCTTTCTTT
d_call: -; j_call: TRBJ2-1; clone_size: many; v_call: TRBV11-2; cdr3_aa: CASSLAPRDSYNEQFF; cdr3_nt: TGTGCCAGCAGCTTAGCGCCCCGGGACTCTTACAATGAGCAGTTCTTC
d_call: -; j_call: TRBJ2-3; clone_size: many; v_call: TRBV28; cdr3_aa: CASRIKRADTQYF; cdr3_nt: TGTGCCAGCAGGATAAAACGGGCAGATACGCAGTATTTT
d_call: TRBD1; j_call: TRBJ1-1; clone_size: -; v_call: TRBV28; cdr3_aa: CASRKQTGDTEAFF; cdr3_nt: TGTGCCAGCAGAAAACAAACAGGGGACACTGAAGCTTTCTTT
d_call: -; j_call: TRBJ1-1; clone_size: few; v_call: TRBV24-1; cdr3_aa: CATSTSTGWNTEAFF; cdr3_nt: TGTGCCACCAGCACATCTACAGGCTGGAACACTGAAGCTTTCTTT
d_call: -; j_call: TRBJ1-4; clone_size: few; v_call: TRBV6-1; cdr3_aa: CASSLTGGEKLFF; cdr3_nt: TGTGCCAGCAGTCTAACGGGAGGGGAAAAACTGTTTTTT
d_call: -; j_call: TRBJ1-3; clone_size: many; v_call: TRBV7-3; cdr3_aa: CASSLTERNTIYF; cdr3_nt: TGTGCCAGCAGCTTAACAGAGCGAAACACCATATATTTT
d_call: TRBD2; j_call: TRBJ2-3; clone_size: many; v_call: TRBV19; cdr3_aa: CASSVLAGAVGTQYF; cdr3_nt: TGTGCCAGTAGTGTATTAGCGGGAGCGGTTGGTACGCAGTATTTT
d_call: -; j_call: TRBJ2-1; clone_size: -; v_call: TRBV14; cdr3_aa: CASSPHSGMDEQFF; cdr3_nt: TGTGCCAGCAGCCCGCACTCGGGGATGGATGAGCAGTTCTTC
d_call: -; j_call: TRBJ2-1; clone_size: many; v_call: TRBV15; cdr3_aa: CATSRDRAGSFNEQFF; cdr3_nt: TGTGCCACCAGCAGAGATCGGGCAGGGTCGTTCAATGAGCAGTTCTTC
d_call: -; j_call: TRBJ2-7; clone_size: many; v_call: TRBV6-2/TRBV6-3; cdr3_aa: CASSYEQGPYEQYF; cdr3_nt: TGTGCCAGCAGTTATGAACAGGGACCCTACGAGCAGTACTTC
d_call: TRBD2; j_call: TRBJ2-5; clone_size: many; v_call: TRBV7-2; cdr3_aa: CASSLSGGTTRETQYF; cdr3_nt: TGTGCCAGCAGCTTATCTGGCGGGACTACGAGGGAGACCCAGTACTTC
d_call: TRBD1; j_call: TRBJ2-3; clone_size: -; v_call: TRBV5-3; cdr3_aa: CASRPNLRQGRTDTQYF; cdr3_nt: TGTGCCAGCAGACCTAACTTAAGACAGGGTCGGACAGATACGCAGTATTTT